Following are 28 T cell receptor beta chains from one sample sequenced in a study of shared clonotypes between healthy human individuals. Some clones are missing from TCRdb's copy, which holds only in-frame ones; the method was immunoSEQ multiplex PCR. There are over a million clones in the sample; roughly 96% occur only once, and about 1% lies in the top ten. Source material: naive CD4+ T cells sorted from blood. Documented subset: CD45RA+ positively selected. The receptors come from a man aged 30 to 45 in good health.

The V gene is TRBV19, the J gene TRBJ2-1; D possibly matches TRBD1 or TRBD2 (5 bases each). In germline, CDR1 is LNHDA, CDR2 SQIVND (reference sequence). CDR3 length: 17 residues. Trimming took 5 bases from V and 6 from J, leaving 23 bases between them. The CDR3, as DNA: TGTGCCAGTAGTCCCAGAGGGGCCGGGATCGGCGGCAATGAGCAGTTCTTC. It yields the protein CASSPRGAGIGGNEQFF.

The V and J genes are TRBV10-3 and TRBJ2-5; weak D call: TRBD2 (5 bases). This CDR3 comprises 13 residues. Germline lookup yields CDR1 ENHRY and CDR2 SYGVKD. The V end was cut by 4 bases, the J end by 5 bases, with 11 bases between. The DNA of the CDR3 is TGTGCCATCAGTGGTATGCTAGCCGAGACCCAGTACTTC. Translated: CAISGMLAETQYF.

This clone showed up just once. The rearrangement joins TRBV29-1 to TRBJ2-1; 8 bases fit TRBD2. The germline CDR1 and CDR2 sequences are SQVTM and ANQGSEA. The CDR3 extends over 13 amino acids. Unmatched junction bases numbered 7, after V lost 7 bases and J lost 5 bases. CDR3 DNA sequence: TGCAGCGCCGTAGCGGGATCTAACAATGAGCAGTTCTTC. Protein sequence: CSAVAGSNNEQFF.

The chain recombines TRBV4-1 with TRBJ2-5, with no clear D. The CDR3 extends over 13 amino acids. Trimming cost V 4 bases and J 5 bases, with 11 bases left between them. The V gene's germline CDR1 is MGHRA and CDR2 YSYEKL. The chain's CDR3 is CASSLNPWETQYF. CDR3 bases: TGCGCCAGCAGCCTGAATCCTTGGGAGACCCAGTACTTC.

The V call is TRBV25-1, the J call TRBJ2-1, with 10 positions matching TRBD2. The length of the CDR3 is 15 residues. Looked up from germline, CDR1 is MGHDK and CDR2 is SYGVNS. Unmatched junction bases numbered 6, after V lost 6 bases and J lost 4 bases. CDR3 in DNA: TGTGCCAGCAGGCCGGGACTAGCGAAATACAATGAGCAGTTCTTC. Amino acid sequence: CASRPGLAKYNEQFF.

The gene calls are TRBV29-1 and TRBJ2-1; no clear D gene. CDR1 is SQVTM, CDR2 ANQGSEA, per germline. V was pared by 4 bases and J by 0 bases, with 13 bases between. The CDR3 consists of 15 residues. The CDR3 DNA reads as TGCAGCGTTGGGAACACCGTCATCTCCTACAATGAGCAGTTCTTC. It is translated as CSVGNTVISYNEQFF.

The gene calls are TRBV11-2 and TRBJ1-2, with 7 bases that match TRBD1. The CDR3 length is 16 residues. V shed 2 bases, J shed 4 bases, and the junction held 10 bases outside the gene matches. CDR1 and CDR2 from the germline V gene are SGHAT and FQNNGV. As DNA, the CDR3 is TGTGCCAGCAGCTTAAACAGGGGCCGGGGGAGCTATGGCTACACCTTC. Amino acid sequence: CASSLNRGRGSYGYTF.

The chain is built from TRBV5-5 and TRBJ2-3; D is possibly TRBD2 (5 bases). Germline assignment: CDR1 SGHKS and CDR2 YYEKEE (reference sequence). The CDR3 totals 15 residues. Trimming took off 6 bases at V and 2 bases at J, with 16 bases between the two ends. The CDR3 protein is CASTPWRLNTDTQYF. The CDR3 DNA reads TGTGCCAGCACTCCCTGGAGGCTTAACACAGATACGCAGTATTTT.

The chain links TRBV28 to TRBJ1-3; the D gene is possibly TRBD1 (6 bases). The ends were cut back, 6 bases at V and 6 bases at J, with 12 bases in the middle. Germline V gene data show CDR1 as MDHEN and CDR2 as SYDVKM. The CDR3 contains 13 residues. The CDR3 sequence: CASRGGRVNTIYF. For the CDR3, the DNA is TGTGCCAGCAGAGGGGGGCGGGTAAACACCATATATTTT.

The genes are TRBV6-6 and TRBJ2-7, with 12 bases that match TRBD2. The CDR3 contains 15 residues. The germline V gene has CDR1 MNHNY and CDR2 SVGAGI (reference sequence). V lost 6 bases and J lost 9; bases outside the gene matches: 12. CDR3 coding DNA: TGTGCCAGCAGCCCCCCCGGGTCTAGCGGGAGGGGGCAGTACTTC. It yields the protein CASSPPGSSGRGQYF.

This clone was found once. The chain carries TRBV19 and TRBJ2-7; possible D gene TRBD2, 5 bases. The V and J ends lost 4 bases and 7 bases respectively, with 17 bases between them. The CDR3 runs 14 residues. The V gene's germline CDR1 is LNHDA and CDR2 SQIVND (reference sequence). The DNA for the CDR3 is TGTGCCAGTAGTAAGAGCGCTCCCCGGGAAGAGCAGTACTTC. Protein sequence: CASSKSAPREEQYF.

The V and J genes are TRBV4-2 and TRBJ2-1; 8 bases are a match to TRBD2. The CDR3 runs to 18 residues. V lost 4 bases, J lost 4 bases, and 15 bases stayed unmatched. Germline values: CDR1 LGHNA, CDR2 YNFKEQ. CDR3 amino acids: CASSLGLSLAGRYNEQFF. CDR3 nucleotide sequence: TGTGCCAGCAGCCTAGGACTCTCCCTAGCGGGTAGATACAATGAGCAGTTCTTC.

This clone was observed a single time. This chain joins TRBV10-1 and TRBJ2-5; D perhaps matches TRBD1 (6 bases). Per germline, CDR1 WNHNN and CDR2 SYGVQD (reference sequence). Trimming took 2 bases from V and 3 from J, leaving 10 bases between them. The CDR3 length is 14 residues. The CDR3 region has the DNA TGCGCCAGCAGTGAGAACAGGGAGAAAGAGACCCAGTACTTC. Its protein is CASSENREKETQYF.

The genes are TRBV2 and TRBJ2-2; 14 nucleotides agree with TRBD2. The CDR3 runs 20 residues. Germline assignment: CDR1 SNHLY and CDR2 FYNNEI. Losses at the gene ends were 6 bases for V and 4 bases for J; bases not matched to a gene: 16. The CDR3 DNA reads TGTGCCAGCAGCCATGCCACCGGGACTAGCGGGAGTAGGAGCACCGGGGAGCTGTTTTTT. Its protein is CASSHATGTSGSRSTGELFF.

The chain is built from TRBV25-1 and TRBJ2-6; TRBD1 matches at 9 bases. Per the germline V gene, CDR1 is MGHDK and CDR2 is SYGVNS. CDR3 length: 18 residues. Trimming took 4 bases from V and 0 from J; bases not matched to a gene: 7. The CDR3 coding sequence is TGTGCCAGCAGTGGAAGGACAGGGGCAGTCTCTGGGGCCAACGTCCTGACTTTC. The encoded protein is CASSGRTGAVSGANVLTF.

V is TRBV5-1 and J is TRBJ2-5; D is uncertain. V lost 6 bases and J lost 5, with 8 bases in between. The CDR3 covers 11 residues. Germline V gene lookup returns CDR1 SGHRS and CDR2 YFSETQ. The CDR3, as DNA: TGCGCCAGCACCTATGGGGAGACCCAGTACTTC. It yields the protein CASTYGETQYF.

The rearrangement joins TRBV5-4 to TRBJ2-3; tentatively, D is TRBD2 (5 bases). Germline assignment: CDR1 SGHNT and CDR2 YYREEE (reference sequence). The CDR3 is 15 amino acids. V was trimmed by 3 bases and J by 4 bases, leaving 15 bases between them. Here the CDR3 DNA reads TGTGCCAGCAGCTATAGAGCGGCGAGGGCAGATACGCAGTATTTT. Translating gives CASSYRAARADTQYF.

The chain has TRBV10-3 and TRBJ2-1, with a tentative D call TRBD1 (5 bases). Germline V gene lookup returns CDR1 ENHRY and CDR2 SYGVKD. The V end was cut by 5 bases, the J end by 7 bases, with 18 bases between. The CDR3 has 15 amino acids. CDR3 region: CAISWGGASRNEQFF. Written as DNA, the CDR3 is TGTGCCATCAGTTGGGGTGGGGCGTCCAGGAATGAGCAGTTCTTC.

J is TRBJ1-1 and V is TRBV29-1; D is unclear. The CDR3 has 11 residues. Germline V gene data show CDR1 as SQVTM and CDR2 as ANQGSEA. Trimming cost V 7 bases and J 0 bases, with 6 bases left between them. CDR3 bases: TGCAGCGCCGCGATGAACACTGAAGCTTTCTTT. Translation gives CSAAMNTEAFF.

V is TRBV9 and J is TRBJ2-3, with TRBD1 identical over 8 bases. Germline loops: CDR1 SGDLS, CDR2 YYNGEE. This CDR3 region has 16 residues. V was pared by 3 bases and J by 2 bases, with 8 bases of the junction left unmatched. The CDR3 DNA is TGTGCCAGCAGCGCCATGACAGGGGTTGACACAGATACGCAGTATTTT. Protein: CASSAMTGVDTDTQYF.

The CDR3 sequence is CASSLYQGREKLFF. DNA for the CDR3: TGTGCCAGCAGCTTGTACCAGGGCAGGGAAAAACTGTTTTTT. V gene TRBV5-8 combines with J gene TRBJ1-4; D is perhaps TRBD1 (5 bases). The germline CDR1 and CDR2 sequences are SGHTS and YDEGEE. Trimming pared 1 base from V and 8 bases from J, leaving 12 bases between. The CDR3 length is 14 residues.

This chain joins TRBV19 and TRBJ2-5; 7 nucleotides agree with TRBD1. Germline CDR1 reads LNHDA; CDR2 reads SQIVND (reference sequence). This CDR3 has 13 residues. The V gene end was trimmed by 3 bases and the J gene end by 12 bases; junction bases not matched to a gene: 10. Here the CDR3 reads CASSIPGTVSKYF. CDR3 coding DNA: TGTGCCAGTAGTATTCCAGGGACAGTCTCCAAGTACTTC.

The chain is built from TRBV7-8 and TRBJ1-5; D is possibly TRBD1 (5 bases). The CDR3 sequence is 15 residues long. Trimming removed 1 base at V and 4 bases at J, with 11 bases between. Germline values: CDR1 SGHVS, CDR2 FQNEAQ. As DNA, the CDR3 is TGTGCCAGCAGCTTAGGACAGATCACAAATCAGCCCCAGCATTTT. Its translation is CASSLGQITNQPQHF. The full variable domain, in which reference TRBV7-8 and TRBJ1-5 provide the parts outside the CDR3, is GAGVSQSPRYKVAKRGQDVALRCDPISGHVSLFWYQQALGQGPEFLTYFQNEAQLDKSGLPSDRFFAERPEGSVSTLKIQRTQQEDSAVYLCASSLGQITNQPQHFGDGTRLSIL.

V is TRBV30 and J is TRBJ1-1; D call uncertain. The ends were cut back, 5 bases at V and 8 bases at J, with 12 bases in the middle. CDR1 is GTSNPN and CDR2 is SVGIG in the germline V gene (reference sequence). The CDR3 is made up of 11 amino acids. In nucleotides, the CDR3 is TGTGCCTGGGCGCCGAACGGAGAAGCTTTCTTT. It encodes CAWAPNGEAFF.

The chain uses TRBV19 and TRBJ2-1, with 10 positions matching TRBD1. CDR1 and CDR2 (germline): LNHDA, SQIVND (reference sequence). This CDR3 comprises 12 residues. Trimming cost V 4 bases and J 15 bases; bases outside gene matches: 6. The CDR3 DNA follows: TGTGCCAGTAGTAGACAGGGGGCGGGGGTGTTCTTC. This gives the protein CASSRQGAGVFF.

The CDR3 coding sequence is TGTGCCAGCTCGCCCCTAGCGGGAGGGCCTGGCGATGAGCAGTTCTTC. Encoded protein: CASSPLAGGPGDEQFF. This chain uses TRBV18 with TRBJ2-1; TRBD2 matches at 12 bases. Trimming removed 6 bases from V and 8 bases from J; junction bases left unmatched: 11. Germline values: CDR1 KGHSH, CDR2 LQKENI. This CDR3 has 16 amino acids.

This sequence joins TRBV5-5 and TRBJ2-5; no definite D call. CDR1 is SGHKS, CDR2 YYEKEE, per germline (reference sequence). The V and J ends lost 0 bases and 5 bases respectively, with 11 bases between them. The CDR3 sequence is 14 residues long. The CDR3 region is CASSLVVSVETQYF. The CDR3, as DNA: TGTGCCAGCAGCTTGGTGGTTTCCGTCGAGACCCAGTACTTC. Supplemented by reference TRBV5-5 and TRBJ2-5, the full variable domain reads DAGVTQSPTHLIKTRGQQVTLRCSPISGHKSVSWYQQVLGQGPQFIFQYYEKEERGRGNFPDRFSARQFPNYSSELNVNALLLGDSALYLCASSLVVSVETQYFGPGTRLLVL.

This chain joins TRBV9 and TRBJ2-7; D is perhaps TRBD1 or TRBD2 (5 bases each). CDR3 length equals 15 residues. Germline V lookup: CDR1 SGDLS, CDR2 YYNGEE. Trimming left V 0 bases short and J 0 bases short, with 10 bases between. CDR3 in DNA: TGTGCCAGCAGCGTAGCCGGGGCTCCCTCCTACGAGCAGTACTTC. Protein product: CASSVAGAPSYEQYF. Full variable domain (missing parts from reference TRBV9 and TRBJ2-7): DSGVTQTPKHLITATGQRVTLRCSPRSGDLSVYWYQQSLDQGLQFLIQYYNGEERAKGNILERFSAQQFPDLHSELNLSSLELGDSALYFCASSVAGAPSYEQYFGPGTRLTVT.